The clone carrying this T cell receptor beta chain was picked up a small number of times. No antigen is known for it. The source of the sample is a study of T cells after yellow fever vaccination. The CDR3 has 15 amino acids. The germline V gene has CDR1 LNHDA and CDR2 SQIVND (reference sequence). The V end was cut by 9 bases, the J end by 5 bases, with 21 bases between. General study points: Peak timing came faster in the weaker secondary response, day 5 versus 15. CD4 and CD8 compartments shared a small share of clonotypes, likely from convergent recombination.

As TCR cDNA was made by 5'RACE template switching, a universal primer site and UMIs were added. TCRdb called the 5' RACE reads again in MiXCR, with one record for every CDR3 protein. The data show about 340,000 distinct CDR3 sequences, 3.5% to 4.5% seen once. J is TRBJ2-3 and V is TRBV19; D perhaps matches TRBD2 (6 bases). The TCR was taken from a man aged 18 to 30 who received the YFV17D yellow fever vaccine. The sequenced sample was PBMCs, obtained 5 days after the yellow fever booster vaccination. CDR3 region: CASSEDTGVRDTQYF. DNA for the CDR3: TGTGCCAGCTCCGAGGACACGGGGGTCCGAGATACGCAGTATTTT.